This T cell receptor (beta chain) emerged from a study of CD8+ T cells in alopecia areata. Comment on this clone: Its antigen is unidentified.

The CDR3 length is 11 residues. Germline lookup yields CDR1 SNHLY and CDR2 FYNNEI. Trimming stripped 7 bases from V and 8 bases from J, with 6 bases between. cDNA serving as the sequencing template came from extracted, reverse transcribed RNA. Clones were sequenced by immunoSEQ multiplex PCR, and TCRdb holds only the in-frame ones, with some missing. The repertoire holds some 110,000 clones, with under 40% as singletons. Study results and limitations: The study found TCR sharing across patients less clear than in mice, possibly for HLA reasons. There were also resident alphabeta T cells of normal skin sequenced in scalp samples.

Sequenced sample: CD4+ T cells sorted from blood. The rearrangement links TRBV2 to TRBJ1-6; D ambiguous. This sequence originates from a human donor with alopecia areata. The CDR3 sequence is CASTWDSPLHF. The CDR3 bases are TGTGCCAGCACCTGGGATTCACCCCTCCACTTT.